Shown below are 21 T cell receptor beta chains from a single sample sequenced in a study of blood T cell repertoires in COVID-19. Clones were sequenced by immunoSEQ multiplex PCR, and TCRdb holds only the in-frame ones, with some missing. The sample lists 210,000 or so clones; 65% to 90% were seen once. The sample taken for sequencing was peripheral blood. The receptors derive from a man aged 50-59 years with COVID-19, enrolled during active disease.

This rearrangement joins TRBV5-1 to TRBJ2-7; TRBD1 is a possible D gene (8 bases). Germline V gives CDR1 SGHRS, CDR2 YFSETQ. Trimming pared 7 bases from V and 5 bases from J, leaving 19 bases between. The CDR3 is 14 residues long. The CDR3 loop is CASRPDRGGNEQYF. Here the CDR3 DNA reads TGCGCCAGCCGACCTGACAGGGGAGGGAACGAGCAGTACTTC.

The gene calls are TRBV6-1 and TRBJ2-2; 7 bases align to TRBD2. CDR3 length: 16 residues. From germline, CDR1 is MNHNS and CDR2 SASEGT. J gave up 4 bases and V 1 base, and 6 bases lay outside the gene matches. The CDR3 DNA reads as TGTGCCAGCAGTGAAGGCCGGGGAGGGAGCACCGGGGAGCTGTTTTTT. Translation: CASSEGRGGSTGELFF.

V gene TRBV3-1 (or the pseudogene TRBV3-2) combines with J gene TRBJ1-2, with D hard to call. Looked up from germline, CDR1 is LGHDT and CDR2 is YNNKEL (reference sequence). Trimming shortened V by 2 bases and J by 0 bases, and 10 bases separated the two germline ends. The CDR3 covers 15 residues. The CDR3 loop is CASSQLAPPNYGYTF. In nucleotides, the CDR3 is TGTGCCAGCAGCCAATTAGCCCCTCCTAACTATGGCTACACCTTC.

The chain combines TRBV29-1 with TRBJ1-1, with D perhaps TRBD1 (5 bases). V was pared by 1 base and J by 1 base, with 10 bases between. This CDR3 has 14 amino acids. CDR1 is SQVTM, CDR2 ANQGSEA, per germline. CDR3 in DNA: TGCAGCGTTGAAGGGGGAAGGGGGAACACTGAAGCTTTCTTT. This translates into CSVEGGRGNTEAFF.

V usage is TRBV24-1 and J usage is TRBJ2-3; TRBD2 might be the D (5 bases). CDR1 and CDR2 from the germline V gene are KGHDR and SFDVKD. V dropped 3 bases and J dropped 1 base, with 13 bases sitting between them. The CDR3 spans 16 residues. The CDR3 loop reads CATSDPGLRGTDTQYF. The CDR3 DNA is TGTGCCACCAGTGATCCCGGATTGCGGGGCACAGATACGCAGTATTTT.

The CDR3 protein is CASSLGEGNQPQHF. Here the CDR3 DNA reads TGCGCCAGCAGCCTGGGGGAGGGCAATCAGCCCCAGCATTTT. V usage is TRBV4-1 and J usage is TRBJ1-5; D is possibly TRBD1 (5 bases). CDR1 MGHRA and CDR2 YSYEKL come from the germline V gene. The V end lost 4 bases, the J end lost 2 bases, and 9 bases lay between the germline ends. CDR3 length equals 14 residues.

Comment on this clone: In this CDR3 the conserved last residue, phenylalanine or tryptophan, is missing, so a read error is likely. It is unclear where the CDR3 begins or ends on the DNA, so no DNA is shown, and the CDR3 is as TCRdb lists it. J is TRBJ2-7 and V is TRBV2; TRBD1, the D gene given by the table, was not confirmed from the DNA. Germline V gene sequence: CDR1 SNHLY, CDR2 FYNNEI. The CDR3 adds up to 11 amino acids, both ends counted. The CDR3 region is CASSERQGAVL.

This clone was found a few times. CDR3 DNA: TGTGCCAGTACCCATACAGGGGACCATAGCAATCAGCCCCAGCATTTT. It encodes CASTHTGDHSNQPQHF. The V gene is TRBV19, the J gene TRBJ1-5; 7 bases are a match to TRBD1. V was clipped by 7 bases and J by 0 bases; unmatched bases: 9. Looked up from germline, CDR1 is LNHDA and CDR2 is SQIVND (reference sequence). The length of the CDR3 is 16 residues.

This clone appeared a few times. The chain combines TRBV12-5 with TRBJ1-1; D is possibly TRBD1 (5 bases). Trimming pared 7 bases from V and 4 bases from J, leaving 13 bases between. The V gene's germline CDR1 is LGHNT and CDR2 FRNRAP. The CDR3 loop spans 13 amino acids. The CDR3 DNA reads TGTGCTAGTGCCTTCACCGGGGGCACTGAAGCTTTCTTT. Its protein product is CASAFTGGTEAFF. Full variable domain (rest looked up from reference TRBV12-5 and TRBJ1-1): DARVTQTPRHKVTEMGQEVTMRCQPILGHNTVFWYRQTMMQGLELLAYFRNRAPLDDSGMPKDRFSAEMPDATLATLKIQPSEPRDSAVYFCASAFTGGTEAFFGQGTRLTVV.

This chain connects TRBV15 to TRBJ2-3, with 7 bases matching TRBD1. This CDR3 contains 16 residues. Germline CDR1 reads LNHNV; CDR2 reads YYDKDF (reference sequence). Germline trimming cut 3 bases from V and 1 base from J; bases unmatched to any gene: 7. The CDR3 is CATSRGITGGTDTQYF. DNA for the CDR3: TGTGCCACCAGCAGGGGAATTACAGGGGGCACAGATACGCAGTATTTT. The whole variable domain, remainder taken from reference TRBV15 and TRBJ2-3, is DAMVIQNPRYQVTQFGKPVTLSCSQTLNHNVMYWYQQKSSQAPKLLFHYYDKDFNNEADTPDNFQSRRPNTSFCFLDIRSPGLGDTAMYLCATSRGITGGTDTQYFGPGTRLTVL.

The chain combines TRBV19 with TRBJ2-3; tentatively, D is TRBD2 (7 bases). The germline gives CDR1 LNHDA, CDR2 SQIVND (reference sequence). Trimming removed 3 bases from V and 2 bases from J, with 12 bases in between. This CDR3 is 15 amino acids long. The CDR3 is CASSITGGLTDTQYF. As DNA, the CDR3 is TGTGCCAGTAGTATTACGGGGGGCCTCACAGATACGCAGTATTTT.

The V call is TRBV20-1, the J call TRBJ2-7; D is unclear. This CDR3 has 11 amino acids. From germline, CDR1 is DFQATT and CDR2 SNEGSKA (reference sequence). V was pared by 5 bases and J by 2 bases, with 7 bases between. CDR3 in DNA: TGCAGTGCTCCTCGGGCCTACGAGCAGTACTTC. Protein product: CSAPRAYEQYF.

The chain recombines TRBV2 with TRBJ2-1; 8 bases agree with TRBD2. Germline CDR1 is SNHLY and CDR2 is FYNNEI. This CDR3 spans 15 amino acids. Losses at the gene ends were 7 bases for V and 6 bases for J; bases not matched to a gene: 11. CDR3 loop: CASTGGVTMVNEQFF. The CDR3 DNA is TGTGCCAGCACGGGGGGGGTGACCATGGTCAATGAGCAGTTCTTC.

CDR3 protein: CASSQEPGRSPLHF. The DNA for the CDR3 is TGTGCCAGCAGCCAAGAACCAGGTAGATCACCCCTCCACTTT. This rearrangement joins TRBV14 to TRBJ1-6; the D is unclear. The CDR3 has 14 residues. Germline CDR1 and CDR2: SGHDN and FVKESK. Trimming removed 0 bases at V and 10 bases at J, with 10 bases between.

This clone came up a few times. The rearrangement uses TRBV7-9 and TRBJ1-4; D is ambiguous. Germline V CDR1 and CDR2: SEHNR, FQNEAQ (reference sequence). The V and J ends lost 1 base and 7 bases respectively, with 13 bases between them. This CDR3 has 15 residues. The CDR3 DNA follows: TGTGCCAGCAGCTTAGGAGCGAGAGCGGGTGAAAAACTGTTTTTT. This translates into CASSLGARAGEKLFF.

The genes are TRBV18 and TRBJ1-2; no clear D. This CDR3 spans 13 amino acids. Germline values: CDR1 KGHSH, CDR2 LQKENI. V dropped 5 bases and J dropped 2 bases, with 9 bases sitting between them. The CDR3 nucleotides read TGTGCCAGCTCAACTCAGAGGAACTATGGCTACACCTTC. This encodes CASSTQRNYGYTF.

The rearrangement links TRBV6-6 to TRBJ1-5; 7 nucleotides match TRBD1. Germline-derived CDR1 and CDR2 are MNHNY and SVGAGI (reference sequence). The V gene end was trimmed by 7 bases and the J gene end by 5 bases; junction bases not matched to a gene: 11. CDR3 length: 15 amino acids. This CDR3 is CASTLSRQGDQPQHF. The CDR3 bases are TGTGCCAGCACCTTATCCCGACAGGGCGATCAGCCCCAGCATTTT.

The chain is built from TRBV6-2 or TRBV6-3 and TRBJ1-5; 9 bases map to TRBD1. The junction had 8 bases not matched to a gene; V was cut back by 2 bases and J by 0 bases. The germline CDR1 and CDR2 sequences are MNHEY and SVGEGT. The CDR3 loop spans 18 amino acids. DNA of the CDR3: TGTGCCAGCAGTTACATCGTGGGACAGGGCTATAGCAATCAGCCCCAGCATTTT. Residues: CASSYIVGQGYSNQPQHF.

The chain joins TRBV6-5 to TRBJ1-1; 7 bases are shared with TRBD1. Germline CDR1 reads MNHEY; CDR2 reads SVGAGI. CDR3 length: 13 residues. Unmatched junction bases numbered 3, after V lost 5 bases and J lost 3 bases. The CDR3 loop reads CASSPDRDTEAFF. The CDR3 nucleotides read TGTGCCAGCAGTCCCGACAGGGACACTGAAGCTTTCTTT.

This clone has a single count. V gene TRBV5-1 combines with J gene TRBJ1-1; TRBD1 might be the D (6 bases). Trimming pared 6 bases from V and 0 bases from J, leaving 12 bases between. The CDR3 spans 14 residues. Germline CDR1 reads SGHRS; CDR2 reads YFSETQ. CDR3 in DNA: TGCGCCAGCACCAAACAGGGATTGAACACTGAAGCTTTCTTT. Protein sequence: CASTKQGLNTEAFF.

Only one count was recorded for this clone. The chain recombines TRBV6-5 with TRBJ2-6, with D hard to call. Germline V gene sequence: CDR1 MNHEY, CDR2 SVGAGI. V gave up 6 bases and J gave up 0 bases, with 9 bases separating them. The CDR3 is 15 amino acids. This CDR3 is CASSLGDSGANVLTF. CDR3 coding DNA: TGTGCCAGCAGCCTAGGTGACTCTGGGGCCAACGTCCTGACTTTC.